The rows below give T cell receptor beta chains drawn from one sample of a study of T cell changes during pregnancy in multiple sclerosis. This table comes from immunoSEQ multiplex PCR, and its TCRdb copy is limited to in-frame clones, with some not included. The sample yields around 80,000 clones, around 90% seen once. The sequenced sample was peripheral blood, obtained before pregnancy. The receptors come from a female donor with multiple sclerosis, enrolled in a pregnancy study. The CDR3 runs from the conserved cysteine through the conserved F or W. The order of the fields is CDR3 protein, CDR3 DNA, CDR3 length, D gene, clone size, J gene, V gene. D genes are given only for firm matches. Clone size, where shown, is once, few, many, or a class for clones that have expanded.

CDR3aa: CASSRQGWHYEQYF
CDR3nt: TGTGCCAGTAGTCGACAGGGATGGCACTACGAGCAGTACTTC
len: 14
d_gene: TRBD1
abundance: NA
j_gene: TRBJ2-7
v_gene: TRBV19

CDR3aa: CASSEAGSGFGETQYF
CDR3nt: TGTGCCAGCAGTGAAGCTGGAAGTGGCTTCGGGGAGACCCAGTACTTC
len: 16
d_gene: NA
abundance: NA
j_gene: TRBJ2-5
v_gene: TRBV6-1

CDR3aa: CASSPTSGVYEQYF
CDR3nt: TGTGCCAGCAGTCCGACTAGCGGGGTTTACGAGCAGTACTTC
len: 14
d_gene: TRBD2
abundance: once
j_gene: TRBJ2-7
v_gene: TRBV11-2

CDR3aa: CATSGGADGNEQFF
CDR3nt: TGCGCCACCAGCGGGGGGGCCGATGGGAATGAGCAGTTCTTC
len: 14
d_gene: TRBD2
abundance: once
j_gene: TRBJ2-1
v_gene: TRBV4-1

CDR3aa: CASGGAGDTQYF
CDR3nt: TGTGCCAGCGGGGGGGCGGGAGATACGCAGTATTTT
len: 12
d_gene: NA
abundance: NA
j_gene: TRBJ2-3
v_gene: TRBV9

CDR3aa: CASSRQTGGVYEQYF
CDR3nt: TGTGCCAGCAGTCGACAGACAGGGGGCGTTTACGAGCAGTACTTC
len: 15
d_gene: TRBD1
abundance: NA
j_gene: TRBJ2-7
v_gene: TRBV11-2

CDR3aa: CATSRSQTSGGTDTQYF
CDR3nt: TGTGCCACCAGCAGATCTCAGACTAGCGGGGGCACAGATACGCAGTATTTT
len: 17
d_gene: TRBD2
abundance: NA
j_gene: TRBJ2-3
v_gene: TRBV15

CDR3aa: CASSPRFAGDNEQFF
CDR3nt: TGTGCCAGCAGTCCGCGTTTTGCGGGTGACAATGAGCAGTTCTTC
len: 15
d_gene: NA
abundance: NA
j_gene: TRBJ2-1
v_gene: TRBV27

CDR3aa: CASSVAGRVAEKLFF
CDR3nt: TGTGCCAGCAGCGTAGCGGGCAGGGTGGCTGAAAAACTGTTTTTT
len: 15
d_gene: NA
abundance: NA
j_gene: TRBJ1-4
v_gene: TRBV9

CDR3aa: CSVGSDTYGYTF
CDR3nt: TGCAGCGTTGGGAGCGATACCTATGGCTACACCTTC
len: 12
d_gene: NA
abundance: few
j_gene: TRBJ1-2
v_gene: TRBV29-1

CDR3aa: CATSREPIGAGAGSYGYTF
CDR3nt: TGTGCCACCAGCAGAGAGCCTATAGGTGCCGGCGCAGGAAGCTATGGCTACACCTTC
len: 19
d_gene: NA
abundance: NA
j_gene: TRBJ1-2
v_gene: TRBV15

CDR3aa: CASSQHRDKRDYGYTF
CDR3nt: TGCGCCAGCAGTCAACACCGGGACAAAAGGGACTATGGCTACACCTTC
len: 16
d_gene: NA
abundance: NA
j_gene: TRBJ1-2
v_gene: TRBV5-1

CDR3aa: CASRDRVNQPQHF
CDR3nt: TGTGCCAGCAGGGACAGGGTAAATCAGCCCCAGCATTTT
len: 13
d_gene: TRBD1
abundance: NA
j_gene: TRBJ1-5
v_gene: TRBV27

CDR3aa: CASSWDDRVDYEQYF
CDR3nt: TGTGCCAGCAGCTGGGATGACAGGGTGGACTACGAGCAGTACTTC
len: 15
d_gene: TRBD1
abundance: NA
j_gene: TRBJ2-7
v_gene: TRBV5-6

CDR3aa: CASSYGRGDTDTQYF
CDR3nt: TGTGCCAGCAGTTACGGGCGGGGGGACACAGATACGCAGTATTTT
len: 15
d_gene: TRBD2
abundance: NA
j_gene: TRBJ2-3
v_gene: TRBV6-5

CDR3aa: CASRPTLTGTNTEAFF
CDR3nt: TGTGCCAGCAGACCCACCCTCACAGGCACCAACACTGAAGCTTTCTTT
len: 16
d_gene: NA
abundance: once
j_gene: TRBJ1-1
v_gene: TRBV2

CDR3aa: CASSRGNQPQHF
CDR3nt: TGTGCCAGCTCGAGGGGGAATCAGCCCCAGCATTTT
len: 12
d_gene: NA
abundance: NA
j_gene: TRBJ1-5
v_gene: TRBV6-6

CDR3aa: CAGGQGIGEQYF
CDR3nt: TGTGCCGGCGGACAGGGGATAGGCGAGCAGTACTTC
len: 12
d_gene: TRBD1
abundance: NA
j_gene: TRBJ2-7
v_gene: TRBV30

CDR3aa: CASSFRVMVLQETQYF
CDR3nt: TGTGCCAGCAGCTTCAGGGTAATGGTTCTCCAAGAGACCCAGTACTTC
len: 16
d_gene: NA
abundance: NA
j_gene: TRBJ2-5
v_gene: TRBV5-8

CDR3aa: CASSAGRLYEQYF
CDR3nt: TGTGCCAGCTCAGCGGGACGGCTATACGAGCAGTACTTC
len: 13
d_gene: NA
abundance: NA
j_gene: TRBJ2-7
v_gene: TRBV18

CDR3aa: CASSPGLDIPYEQYF
CDR3nt: TGTGCCAGCAGCCCAGGACTAGACATCCCCTACGAGCAGTACTTC
len: 15
d_gene: TRBD2
abundance: NA
j_gene: TRBJ2-7
v_gene: TRBV9

CDR3aa: CASRHDRGRSEQYF
CDR3nt: TGTGCCAGCAGGCATGACAGGGGGCGAAGTGAGCAGTACTTC
len: 14
d_gene: TRBD1
abundance: NA
j_gene: TRBJ2-7
v_gene: TRBV6-5

CDR3aa: CASRTRTELSSTDTQYF
CDR3nt: TGTGCCAGCCGGACTCGGACGGAGTTATCTAGCACAGATACGCAGTATTTT
len: 17
d_gene: NA
abundance: NA
j_gene: TRBJ2-3
v_gene: TRBV27

CDR3aa: CASRYGGNTEAFF
CDR3nt: TGTGCCAGCAGGTATGGAGGGAACACTGAAGCTTTCTTT
len: 13
d_gene: NA
abundance: NA
j_gene: TRBJ1-1
v_gene: TRBV5-6

CDR3aa: CASSEASLTGVSYEQYF
CDR3nt: TGTGCCAGCAGTGAAGCGTCCCTGACAGGGGTGTCCTACGAGCAGTACTTC
len: 17
d_gene: TRBD1
abundance: NA
j_gene: TRBJ2-7
v_gene: TRBV2

CDR3aa: CASSEGGPNYEQYF
CDR3nt: TGTGCCAGCAGTGAGGGGGGACCCAACTACGAGCAGTACTTC
len: 14
d_gene: NA
abundance: NA
j_gene: TRBJ2-7
v_gene: TRBV6-1

CDR3aa: CASSQDRGTAEAFF
CDR3nt: TGTGCCAGCAGCCAGGACAGGGGGACGGCTGAAGCTTTCTTT
len: 14
d_gene: TRBD1
abundance: NA
j_gene: TRBJ1-1
v_gene: TRBV13

CDR3aa: CASSVAGEGTQETQYF
CDR3nt: TGTGCCAGCAGCGTAGCTGGGGAGGGAACCCAAGAGACCCAGTACTTC
len: 16
d_gene: TRBD2
abundance: NA
j_gene: TRBJ2-5
v_gene: TRBV9

CDR3aa: CSAGQGESEQYF
CDR3nt: TGCAGCGCAGGACAGGGGGAGAGCGAGCAGTACTTC
len: 12
d_gene: TRBD1
abundance: NA
j_gene: TRBJ2-7
v_gene: TRBV29-1

CDR3aa: CASSLSRDQPQHF
CDR3nt: TGCGCCAGCAGCTTGTCCAGGGATCAGCCCCAGCATTTT
len: 13
d_gene: NA
abundance: once
j_gene: TRBJ1-5
v_gene: TRBV5-1

CDR3aa: CSASPNGYTF
CDR3nt: TGCAGCGCCTCCCCTAATGGCTACACCTTC
len: 10
d_gene: NA
abundance: NA
j_gene: TRBJ1-2
v_gene: TRBV29-1

CDR3aa: CATQTSGGAYEQYF
CDR3nt: TGTGCCACCCAGACTAGCGGGGGGGCCTACGAGCAGTACTTC
len: 14
d_gene: TRBD2
abundance: NA
j_gene: TRBJ2-7
v_gene: TRBV5-4

CDR3aa: CAWRASWNTEAFF
CDR3nt: TGTGCCTGGAGGGCATCGTGGAACACTGAAGCTTTCTTT
len: 13
d_gene: NA
abundance: NA
j_gene: TRBJ1-1
v_gene: TRBV30

CDR3aa: CASTDGTGRTEAFF
CDR3nt: TGCGCCAGCACTGATGGGACAGGGAGGACTGAAGCTTTCTTT
len: 14
d_gene: TRBD1
abundance: NA
j_gene: TRBJ1-1
v_gene: TRBV5-1

CDR3aa: CATSGTEAYEQYF
CDR3nt: TGTGCCACTTCCGGGACAGAGGCGTACGAGCAGTACTTC
len: 13
d_gene: TRBD1
abundance: NA
j_gene: TRBJ2-7
v_gene: TRBV19

CDR3aa: CASSDRRGRGTSNQPQHF
CDR3nt: TGTGCCAGCAGTGATCGGAGGGGGAGGGGGACGAGCAATCAGCCCCAGCATTTT
len: 18
d_gene: NA
abundance: NA
j_gene: TRBJ1-5
v_gene: TRBV2

CDR3aa: CSVGAKQGGDGYTF
CDR3nt: TGCAGCGTTGGGGCCAAACAGGGGGGAGACGGCTACACCTTC
len: 14
d_gene: TRBD1
abundance: NA
j_gene: TRBJ1-2
v_gene: TRBV29-1

CDR3aa: CASGSLANYGYTF
CDR3nt: TGTGCTAGTGGTTCGTTAGCTAACTATGGCTACACCTTC
len: 13
d_gene: NA
abundance: NA
j_gene: TRBJ1-2
v_gene: TRBV12-5

CDR3aa: CASSVGRTDTQYF
CDR3nt: TGTGCCAGCAGTGTTGGGCGCACAGATACGCAGTATTTT
len: 13
d_gene: NA
abundance: NA
j_gene: TRBJ2-3
v_gene: TRBV2

CDR3aa: CASSLAGDYTDTQYF
CDR3nt: TGTGCCAGCAGCTTGGCCGGTGACTACACAGATACGCAGTATTTT
len: 15
d_gene: NA
abundance: NA
j_gene: TRBJ2-3
v_gene: TRBV11-2

CDR3aa: CASSLQDRPEKLFF
CDR3nt: TGTGCCAGCAGTTTACAAGACAGGCCGGAAAAACTGTTTTTT
len: 14
d_gene: NA
abundance: NA
j_gene: TRBJ1-4
v_gene: TRBV27

CDR3aa: CASTGQGVHEQYF
CDR3nt: TGTGCCTCAACAGGACAGGGGGTCCACGAGCAGTACTTC
len: 13
d_gene: TRBD1
abundance: NA
j_gene: TRBJ2-7
v_gene: TRBV10-3

CDR3aa: CASSLVPRGFQETQYF
CDR3nt: TGTGCTAGCAGCTTAGTGCCGCGGGGGTTTCAAGAGACCCAGTACTTC
len: 16
d_gene: TRBD2
abundance: few
j_gene: TRBJ2-5
v_gene: TRBV7-7

CDR3aa: CASSQTTSGSYNEQFF
CDR3nt: TGCGCCAGCAGCCAGACCACTAGCGGTTCCTACAATGAGCAGTTCTTC
len: 16
d_gene: TRBD2
abundance: once
j_gene: TRBJ2-1
v_gene: TRBV4-1

CDR3aa: CASSLGDRGPPMAQYF
CDR3nt: TGTGCCAGCAGCTTAGGGGATAGGGGGCCCCCCATGGCCCAGTACTTC
len: 16
d_gene: TRBD1
abundance: NA
j_gene: TRBJ2-5
v_gene: TRBV7-6

CDR3aa: CASSQGRQISYGYTF
CDR3nt: TGTGCCAGCAGCCAAGGGAGACAGATCTCCTATGGCTACACCTTC
len: 15
d_gene: NA
abundance: NA
j_gene: TRBJ1-2
v_gene: TRBV4-2

CDR3aa: CATSRVNEKLFF
CDR3nt: TGTGCCACCAGCAGAGTAAATGAAAAACTGTTTTTT
len: 12
d_gene: NA
abundance: NA
j_gene: TRBJ1-4
v_gene: TRBV15

CDR3aa: CASSLDGLNQETQYF
CDR3nt: TGTGCCAGCAGCTTGGATGGCCTTAACCAAGAGACCCAGTACTTC
len: 15
d_gene: NA
abundance: NA
j_gene: TRBJ2-5
v_gene: TRBV5-6

CDR3aa: CASVQRGGPDTQYF
CDR3nt: TGTGCCAGCGTTCAGCGGGGGGGCCCAGATACGCAGTATTTT
len: 14
d_gene: TRBD2
abundance: NA
j_gene: TRBJ2-3
v_gene: TRBV7-8

CDR3aa: CASSLAGGGGRGVF
CDR3nt: TGTGCCAGCAGCTTGGCGGGGGGCGGGGGCCGCGGTGTCTTC
len: 14
d_gene: NA
abundance: NA
j_gene: TRBJ2-1
v_gene: TRBV5-4

CDR3aa: CASSVEIDEKLFF
CDR3nt: TGTGCCAGCAGCGTAGAGATAGATGAAAAACTGTTTTTT
len: 13
d_gene: NA
abundance: NA
j_gene: TRBJ1-4
v_gene: TRBV9

CDR3aa: CASRLVPGLLGYNEQFF
CDR3nt: TGTGCAAGTCGCTTAGTCCCAGGACTCCTCGGGTACAATGAGCAGTTCTTC
len: 17
d_gene: NA
abundance: once
j_gene: TRBJ2-1
v_gene: TRBV12-2

CDR3aa: CASSGLAGSSDTQYF
CDR3nt: TGTGCCAGCAGTGGTCTAGCGGGGTCTTCAGATACGCAGTATTTT
len: 15
d_gene: TRBD2
abundance: NA
j_gene: TRBJ2-3
v_gene: TRBV25-1